The rows below give T cell receptor beta chains drawn from one sample of a study of OX40 agonist ivuxolimab in advanced cancers. Using immunoSEQ multiplex PCR, the repertoire was profiled, and TCRdb retains in-frame clones only, with some absent. The sample includes about 42,000 clones, 75% to 85% of them seen just once. The sample consisted of CD4+ or CD8+ T cells sorted from blood, taken in a trial of the OX40 agonist ivuxolimab. The receptors were sampled from an adult with an advanced solid tumor such as melanoma, head and neck, liver or kidney cancer. The CDR3 runs from the conserved cysteine through the conserved F or W. D genes are given only for firm matches. Not every row has a clone size; where given, it reads once, few, many or a size class.

CDR3nt	CDR3aa	j_gene	d_gene	abundance	v_gene
TGCGCCAGCAGTCTCGCAGGCCTTAATCAGCCCCAGCATTTT	CASSLAGLNQPQHF	TRBJ1-5	NA	NA	TRBV10-1
TGCGCCAGCAGCGTCAGTGCAACTAATGAAAAACTGTTTTTT	CASSVSATNEKLFF	TRBJ1-4	NA	NA	TRBV5-1
TGTGCCAGTAGTATAGAGGGGCCAGGGGGAACCCAGTACTTC	CASSIEGPGGTQYF	TRBJ2-5	TRBD1	NA	TRBV19
TGTGCCAGCAGCATAACAGCCTTGGGGCAGTACTTC	CASSITALGQYF	TRBJ2-7	NA	NA	TRBV5-4
TGTGCCAGCATAGGACAGTCTTATGGCTACACCTTC	CASIGQSYGYTF	TRBJ1-2	NA	few	TRBV2
TGTGCCAGCAGCCAAGGCGCGGAGACCCAGTACTTC	CASSQGAETQYF	TRBJ2-5	NA	few	TRBV4-2
TGCAGCGTTGAAGACATGGAAATGGTCGCCTACGAGCAGTACTTC	CSVEDMEMVAYEQYF	TRBJ2-7	NA	NA	TRBV29-1
TGCGCCAGCAGTCTAGCGGGGGGATCGAACACCGGGGAGCTGTTTTTT	CASSLAGGSNTGELFF	TRBJ2-2	TRBD2	NA	TRBV5-1
TGTGCCAGCAGTTTATGGGGACTAGCGGGAGTCAATGAGCAGTTCTTC	CASSLWGLAGVNEQFF	TRBJ2-1	TRBD2	NA	TRBV27
TGTGCCAGCGGACAGGGGCCCTACGAGCAGTACTTC	CASGQGPYEQYF	TRBJ2-7	TRBD1	NA	TRBV19
TGTGCCAGCAGTGCTAGCGGGAGGGCCGGTGAGCAGTTCTTC	CASSASGRAGEQFF	TRBJ2-1	TRBD2	once	TRBV2
TGTGCCAGCAGCGCGGGGGGCCGCGACAATGAGCAGTTCTTC	CASSAGGRDNEQFF	TRBJ2-1	TRBD2	NA	TRBV7-9
TGCGCCAGCAGCCCGGGACTAGCGGGGGATAATGAGCAGTTCTTC	CASSPGLAGDNEQFF	TRBJ2-1	TRBD2	once	TRBV5-1
TGTGCCAGCAACGCGGGGACTAGCGGGAGGGCCTGGGGCGTCGGGGAGCTGTTTTTT	CASNAGTSGRAWGVGELFF	TRBJ2-2	TRBD2	NA	TRBV7-8
TGTGCCACCGTGGGACAGACGAACAATCAGCCCCAGCATTTT	CATVGQTNNQPQHF	TRBJ1-5	TRBD1	NA	TRBV6-6
TGCGCCAGCAGCTTGAGTAGCGGTGGGTTACAAGAGACCCAGTACTTC	CASSLSSGGLQETQYF	TRBJ2-5	NA	NA	TRBV5-1
TGTGCCAGCAGCGCCAGGGTAGGGGGAGGGGGCACAGATACGCAGTATTTT	CASSARVGGGGTDTQYF	TRBJ2-3	NA	NA	TRBV9
TGTGCCAGTAGTACCGGACAGGGGTGGGAAAAACTGTTTTTT	CASSTGQGWEKLFF	TRBJ1-4	TRBD1	NA	TRBV19
TGCGCCAGCAGCCAAGACGGGTTCTCTGGGGCCAACGTCCTGACTTTC	CASSQDGFSGANVLTF	TRBJ2-6	NA	few	TRBV4-1
TGTGCCAGCAGCGACGGGGGATCTGGAAACACCATATATTTT	CASSDGGSGNTIYF	TRBJ1-3	NA	NA	TRBV9
TGTGCCAGCAGCCCGGGGGCTAGCGGGATTAATGAGCAGTTCTTC	CASSPGASGINEQFF	TRBJ2-1	TRBD2	NA	TRBV11-2
TGTGCCAGCTCACCCCGGACCATGGGGAACACCGGGGAGCTGTTTTTT	CASSPRTMGNTGELFF	TRBJ2-2	NA	NA	TRBV18